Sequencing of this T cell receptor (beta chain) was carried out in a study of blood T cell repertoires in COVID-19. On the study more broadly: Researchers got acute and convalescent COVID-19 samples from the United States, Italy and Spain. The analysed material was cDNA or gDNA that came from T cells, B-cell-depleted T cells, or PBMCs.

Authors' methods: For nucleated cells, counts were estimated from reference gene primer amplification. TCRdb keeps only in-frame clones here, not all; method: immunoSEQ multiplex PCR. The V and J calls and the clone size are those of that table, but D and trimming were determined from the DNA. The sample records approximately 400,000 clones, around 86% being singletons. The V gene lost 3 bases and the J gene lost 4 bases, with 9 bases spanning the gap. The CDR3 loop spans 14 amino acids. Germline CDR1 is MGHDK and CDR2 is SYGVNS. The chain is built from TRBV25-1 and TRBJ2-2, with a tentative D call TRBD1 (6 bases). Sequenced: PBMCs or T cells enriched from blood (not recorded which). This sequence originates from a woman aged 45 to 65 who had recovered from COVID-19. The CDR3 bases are TGTGCCAGCAGTGACAGGGGAAGCACCGGGGAGCTGTTTTTT. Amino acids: CASSDRGSTGELFF.